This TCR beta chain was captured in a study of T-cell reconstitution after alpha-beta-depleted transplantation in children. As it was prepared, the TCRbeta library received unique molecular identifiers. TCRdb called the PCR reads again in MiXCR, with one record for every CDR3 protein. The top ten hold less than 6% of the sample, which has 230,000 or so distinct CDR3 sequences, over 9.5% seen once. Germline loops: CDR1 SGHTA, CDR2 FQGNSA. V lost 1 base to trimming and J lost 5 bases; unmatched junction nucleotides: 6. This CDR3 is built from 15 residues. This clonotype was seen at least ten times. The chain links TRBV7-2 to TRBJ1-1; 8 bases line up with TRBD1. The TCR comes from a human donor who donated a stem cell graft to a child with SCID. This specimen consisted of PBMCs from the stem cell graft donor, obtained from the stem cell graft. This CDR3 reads CASSLEAGGRTEAFF. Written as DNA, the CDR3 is TGTGCCAGCAGCTTAGAGGCAGGGGGCCGGACTGAAGCTTTCTTT.